This TCR beta chain was obtained from a study of beta chain features in type 1 diabetes. Findings and limits, study-wide: Compared to healthy donors, patients appeared to have naive, central memory and Treg TCRB repertoires that were more alike.

Sorted populations were all over 98% pure. Remarks on this clone: Its antigen is unidentified.

All of the isolated RNA was reverse transcribed, so expressed TCRB transcripts were sequenced. For naive, central memory and regulatory T cell samples, reads averaged about 3.7 million. Sequencing used immunoSEQ multiplex PCR; TCRdb keeps in-frame clones, though not all of them. The sample consists of 200,000 to 250,000 clones, around 65% of them appearing once. The sequenced sample was naive CD4+ T cells from blood. The TCR comes from a man aged 25-45 years in good health.

This chain's CDR3 is CASSPRDTENIQYF. As DNA, the CDR3 is TGTGCCAGCAGCCCGCGGGACACTGAAAACATTCAGTACTTC. V and J are TRBV7-9 and TRBJ2-4; TRBD1 or TRBD2 may be the D gene (6 bases each). The CDR3 is 14 residues long. From germline, CDR1 is SEHNR and CDR2 FQNEAQ (reference sequence). V lost 5 bases and J 5 bases, leaving 13 bases between the germline ends.